This TCR beta chain is drawn from a study of OX40 agonist ivuxolimab in advanced cancers. Overall study findings and caveats: Partial responders at 0.1-3.0 mg/kg showed near-lowest clonal expansion. CD4+ and CD8+ T cells in blood underwent clonal expansion by week 6 at 0.1 to 3.0 mg/kg.

On this clone: Its antigen is unidentified.

Clones were read by immunoSEQ multiplex PCR, and TCRdb kept only the in-frame ones, dropping some. The sample has over 90,000 clones, almost 90% seen once; the top ten hold roughly 0.17%. The CDR3 covers 15 residues. The receptor was isolated from an adult with an advanced solid tumor such as melanoma, head and neck, liver or kidney cancer. This chain connects TRBV21-1 to TRBJ1-5. TRBV21-1 represents a pseudogene. The sample consisted of CD4+ or CD8+ T cells sorted from blood, taken in a trial of the OX40 agonist ivuxolimab. In nucleotides, the CDR3 is TGTGCCAGCAGCAAAGTGAGTGAGGTATGCCAGCCCCAGCATTTT. As protein: CASSKVSEVCQPQHF.